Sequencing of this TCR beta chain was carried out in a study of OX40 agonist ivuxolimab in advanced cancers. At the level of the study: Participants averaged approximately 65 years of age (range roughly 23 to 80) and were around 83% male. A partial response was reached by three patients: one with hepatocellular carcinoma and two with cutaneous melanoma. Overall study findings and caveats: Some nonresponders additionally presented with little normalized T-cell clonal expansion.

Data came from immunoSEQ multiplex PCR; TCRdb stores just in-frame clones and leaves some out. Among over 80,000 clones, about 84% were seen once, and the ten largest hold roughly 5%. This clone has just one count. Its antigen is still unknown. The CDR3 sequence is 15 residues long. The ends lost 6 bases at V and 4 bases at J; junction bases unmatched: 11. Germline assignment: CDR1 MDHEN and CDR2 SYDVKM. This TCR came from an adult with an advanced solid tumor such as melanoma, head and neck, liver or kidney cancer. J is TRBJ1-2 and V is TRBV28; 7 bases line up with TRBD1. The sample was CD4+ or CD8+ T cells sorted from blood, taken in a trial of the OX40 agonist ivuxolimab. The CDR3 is CASRGGHTGSYGYTF. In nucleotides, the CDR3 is TGTGCCAGCAGAGGGGGCCACACCGGATCCTATGGCTACACCTTC.